The clone carrying this T cell receptor (beta chain) was observed at least ten times. Its antigen is still unknown. Template material for TCR beta VDJ and CDR3 profiling consisted of genomic DNA. TCRdb independently ran MiXCR on the reads; one entry per CDR3 protein. This table holds about 160,000 distinct CDR3 sequences, roughly 48% found once. The data are from a study of CD8+CD57+ T cells in acquired aplastic anemia. Overall study: Isolated CD4+ and CD8+ cells, once sorted, yielded DNA averaging about 3.4 ug.

For sequencing, patients were chosen who had shown expansion of CD8+CD57+ cells by flow cytometry. Every one of the patients had aplastic anemia (severe, acquired). Points from the study as a whole: Patients and controls were found to share roughly 31 CD8+ CDR3 sequences.

The CDR3 has 13 residues. The germline V gene encodes CDR1 SGHNT and CDR2 YYREEE (reference sequence). V was cut by 2 bases and J by 8 bases, with 11 bases left in between. This receptor was identified in a human donor with aplastic anemia. Sequencing used sorted CD4+, CD8+, or CD8+CD57+ T cells (not recorded which) from PBMCs. The chain couples TRBV5-4 to TRBJ2-1, with TRBD2 as a possible D gene (5 bases). The CDR3 nucleotides read TGTGCCAGCAGCTTACTAGAGTCCCATGAGCAGTTCTTC. Amino acids: CASSLLESHEQFF.